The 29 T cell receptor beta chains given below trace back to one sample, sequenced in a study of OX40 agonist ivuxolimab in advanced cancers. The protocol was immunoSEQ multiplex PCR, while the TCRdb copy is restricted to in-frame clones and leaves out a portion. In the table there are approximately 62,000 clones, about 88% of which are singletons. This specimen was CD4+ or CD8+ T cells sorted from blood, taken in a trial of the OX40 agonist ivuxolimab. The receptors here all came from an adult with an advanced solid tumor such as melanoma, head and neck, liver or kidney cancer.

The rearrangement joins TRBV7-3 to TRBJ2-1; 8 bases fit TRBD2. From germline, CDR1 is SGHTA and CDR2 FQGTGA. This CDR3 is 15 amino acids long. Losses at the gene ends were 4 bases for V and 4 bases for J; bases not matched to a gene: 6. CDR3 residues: CASSSGLGAYNEQFF. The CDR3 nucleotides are TGTGCCAGCAGCTCGGGACTAGGCGCTTACAATGAGCAGTTCTTC.

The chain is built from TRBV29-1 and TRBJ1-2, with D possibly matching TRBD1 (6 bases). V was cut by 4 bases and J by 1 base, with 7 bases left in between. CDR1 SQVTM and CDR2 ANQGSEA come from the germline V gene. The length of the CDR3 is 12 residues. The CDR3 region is CSVGDNNYGYTF. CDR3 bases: TGCAGCGTTGGGGACAATAACTATGGCTACACCTTC.

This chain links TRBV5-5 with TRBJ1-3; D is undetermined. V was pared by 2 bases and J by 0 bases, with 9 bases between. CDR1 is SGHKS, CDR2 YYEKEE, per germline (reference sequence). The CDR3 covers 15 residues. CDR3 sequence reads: CASSFSLFSGNTIYF. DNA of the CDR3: TGTGCCAGCAGCTTCAGTTTATTCTCTGGAAACACCATATATTTT.

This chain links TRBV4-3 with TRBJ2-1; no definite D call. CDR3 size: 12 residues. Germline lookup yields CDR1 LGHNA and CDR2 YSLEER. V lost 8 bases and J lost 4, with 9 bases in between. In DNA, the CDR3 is TGCGCCAGCCGGACGGATTACAATGAGCAGTTCTTC. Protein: CASRTDYNEQFF.

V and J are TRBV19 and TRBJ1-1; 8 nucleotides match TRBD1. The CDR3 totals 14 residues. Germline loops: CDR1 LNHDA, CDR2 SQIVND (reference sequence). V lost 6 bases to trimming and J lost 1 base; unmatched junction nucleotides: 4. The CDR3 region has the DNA TGTGCCAGTAGGGACAGGGTGGGGAACACTGAAGCTTTCTTT. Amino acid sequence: CASRDRVGNTEAFF.

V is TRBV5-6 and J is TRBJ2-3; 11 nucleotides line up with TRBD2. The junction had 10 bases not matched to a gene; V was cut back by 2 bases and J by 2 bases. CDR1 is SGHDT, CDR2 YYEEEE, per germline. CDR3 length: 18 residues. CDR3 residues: CASSFLAGGPSLTDTQYF. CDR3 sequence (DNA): TGTGCCAGCAGCTTTTTAGCGGGAGGGCCATCACTCACAGATACGCAGTATTTT.

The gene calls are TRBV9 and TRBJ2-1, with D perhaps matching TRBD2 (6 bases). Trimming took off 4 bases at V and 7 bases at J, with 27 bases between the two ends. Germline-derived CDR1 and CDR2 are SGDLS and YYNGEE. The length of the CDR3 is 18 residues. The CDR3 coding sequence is TGTGCCAGCAGCAGGGACTCCAATCGGGGTCCAACGGCAAATGAGCAGTTCTTC. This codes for CASSRDSNRGPTANEQFF.

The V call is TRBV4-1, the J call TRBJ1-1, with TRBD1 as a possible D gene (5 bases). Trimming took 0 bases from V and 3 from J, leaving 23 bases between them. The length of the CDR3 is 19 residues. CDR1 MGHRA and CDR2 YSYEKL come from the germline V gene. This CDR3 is CASSQDGWRMRGGDTEAFF. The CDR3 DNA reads TGCGCCAGCAGCCAAGACGGTTGGAGGATGCGCGGAGGGGACACTGAAGCTTTCTTT.

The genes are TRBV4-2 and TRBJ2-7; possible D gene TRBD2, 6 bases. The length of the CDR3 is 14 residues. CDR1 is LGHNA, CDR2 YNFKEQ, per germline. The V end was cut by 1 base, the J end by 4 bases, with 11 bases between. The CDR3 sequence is CASSQGDRGYEQYF. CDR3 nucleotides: TGTGCCAGCAGCCAAGGTGACCGGGGGTACGAGCAGTACTTC.

As DNA, the CDR3 is TGTGCCAGCAGCTCGACAGGGTTCCTCCAGCCGGCTGAAGCTTTCTTT. This gives the protein CASSSTGFLQPAEAFF. The V gene is TRBV7-3, the J gene TRBJ1-1; 7 bases map to TRBD1. CDR1 and CDR2 (germline): SGHTA, FQGTGA. The J segment lost 6 bases and the V segment lost 4 bases, leaving 14 bases of the junction unmatched. There are 16 residues in the CDR3.

CDR3 in amino acids: CASSQGQLPYEQYV. The CDR3 DNA follows: TGCGCCAGCAGTCAAGGACAGCTTCCCTACGAGCAGTACGTC. V usage is TRBV23-1 and J usage is TRBJ2-7; maybe TRBD1 (6 bases). TRBV23-1 is an open reading frame, and its role is uncertain. Trimming removed 2 bases at V and 2 bases at J, with 10 bases between. CDR3 length: 14 residues.

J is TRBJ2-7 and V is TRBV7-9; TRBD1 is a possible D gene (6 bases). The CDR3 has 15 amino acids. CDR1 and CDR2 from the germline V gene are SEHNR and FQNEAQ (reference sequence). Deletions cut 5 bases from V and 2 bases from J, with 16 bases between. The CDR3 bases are TGTGCCAGCAGCCCAGGGGTCCCCCTTCCCTACGAGCAGTACTTC. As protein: CASSPGVPLPYEQYF.

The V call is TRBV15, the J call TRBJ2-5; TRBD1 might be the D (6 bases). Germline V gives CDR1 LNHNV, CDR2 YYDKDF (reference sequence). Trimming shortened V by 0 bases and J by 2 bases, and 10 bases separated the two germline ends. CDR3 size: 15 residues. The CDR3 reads CATSRDTQGQETQYF. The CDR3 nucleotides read TGTGCCACCAGCAGAGACACGCAGGGGCAAGAGACCCAGTACTTC.

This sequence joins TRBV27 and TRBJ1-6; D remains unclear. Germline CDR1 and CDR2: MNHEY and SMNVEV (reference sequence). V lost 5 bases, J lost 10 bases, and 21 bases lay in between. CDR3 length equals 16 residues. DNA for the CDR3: TGTGCCAGCAGTACGGCCGGGCCCTTCCGGGCCTCACCCCTCCACTTT. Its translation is CASSTAGPFRASPLHF.

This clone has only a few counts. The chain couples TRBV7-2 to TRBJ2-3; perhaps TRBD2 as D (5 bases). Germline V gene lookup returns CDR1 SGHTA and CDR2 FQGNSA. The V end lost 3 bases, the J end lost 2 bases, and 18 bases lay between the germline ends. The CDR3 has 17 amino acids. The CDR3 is CASSFLVAGPFTDTQYF. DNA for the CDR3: TGTGCCAGCAGCTTTTTGGTTGCGGGCCCTTTCACAGATACGCAGTATTTT.

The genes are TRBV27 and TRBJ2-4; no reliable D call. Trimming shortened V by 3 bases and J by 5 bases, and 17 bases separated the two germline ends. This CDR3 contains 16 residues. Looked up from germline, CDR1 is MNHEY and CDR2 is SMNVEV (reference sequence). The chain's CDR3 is CASSLGSSTPQNIQYF. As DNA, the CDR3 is TGTGCCAGCAGTTTGGGCAGCTCTACACCCCAAAACATTCAGTACTTC.

The CDR3, as DNA: TGTGCCAGCAGTCGCTCTCACCGGTCTTTCATGAACACTGAAGCTTTCTTT. Translation: CASSRSHRSFMNTEAFF. The chain has TRBV2 and TRBJ1-1; D gene unclear. This CDR3 region has 17 residues. From germline, CDR1 is SNHLY and CDR2 FYNNEI. V was cut by 5 bases and J by 0 bases, with 19 bases left in between.

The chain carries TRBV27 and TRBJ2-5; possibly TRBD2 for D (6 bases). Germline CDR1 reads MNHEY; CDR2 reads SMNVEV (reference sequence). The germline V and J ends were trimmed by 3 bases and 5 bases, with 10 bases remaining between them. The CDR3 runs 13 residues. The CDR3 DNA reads TGTGCCAGCAGTTTCGGAGGGATGGAGACCCAGTACTTC. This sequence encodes CASSFGGMETQYF.

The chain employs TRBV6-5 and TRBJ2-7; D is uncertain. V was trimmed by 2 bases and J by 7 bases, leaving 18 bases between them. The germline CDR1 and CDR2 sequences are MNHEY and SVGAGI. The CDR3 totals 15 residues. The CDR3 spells CASSYGSIEFPEQYF. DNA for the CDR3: TGTGCCAGCAGTTACGGGTCAATCGAGTTCCCAGAGCAGTACTTC.

The CDR3 loop reads CASSAHRGGMGNQPQHF. Here the CDR3 DNA reads TGTGCCAGCAGCGCTCACAGGGGGGGCATGGGCAATCAGCCCCAGCATTTT. This chain uses TRBV27 with TRBJ1-5, with TRBD1 identical over 8 bases. This CDR3 is built from 17 residues. Per the germline V gene, CDR1 is MNHEY and CDR2 is SMNVEV (reference sequence). V lost 6 bases to trimming and J lost 2 bases; unmatched junction nucleotides: 12.

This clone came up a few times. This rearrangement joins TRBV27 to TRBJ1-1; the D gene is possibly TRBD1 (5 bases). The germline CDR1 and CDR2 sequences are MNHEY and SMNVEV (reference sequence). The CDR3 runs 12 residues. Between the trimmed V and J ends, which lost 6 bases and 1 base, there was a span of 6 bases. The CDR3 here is CASRTGNTEAFF. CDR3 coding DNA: TGTGCCAGCAGAACAGGGAACACTGAAGCTTTCTTT.

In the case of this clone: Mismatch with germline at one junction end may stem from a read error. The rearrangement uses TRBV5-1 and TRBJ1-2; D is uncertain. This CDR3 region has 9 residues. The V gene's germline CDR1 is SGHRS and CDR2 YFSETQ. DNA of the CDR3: TGCGCCAGCAGCTTGTATAGGTCCTTC. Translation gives CASSLYRSF.

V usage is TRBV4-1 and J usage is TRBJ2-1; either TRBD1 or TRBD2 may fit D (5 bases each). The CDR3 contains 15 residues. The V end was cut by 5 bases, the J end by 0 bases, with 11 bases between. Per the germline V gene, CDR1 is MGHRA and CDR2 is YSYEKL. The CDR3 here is CASSGTLSSYNEQFF. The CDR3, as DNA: TGCGCCAGCAGCGGGACCCTAAGCTCCTACAATGAGCAGTTCTTC.

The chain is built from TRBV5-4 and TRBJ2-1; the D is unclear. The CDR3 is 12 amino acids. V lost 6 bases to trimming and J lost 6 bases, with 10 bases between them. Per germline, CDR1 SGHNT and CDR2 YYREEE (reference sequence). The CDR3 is CASKLGSNEQFF. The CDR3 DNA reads TGTGCCAGCAAGCTCGGGTCCAATGAGCAGTTCTTC. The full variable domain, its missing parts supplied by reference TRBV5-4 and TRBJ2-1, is ETGVTQSPTHLIKTRGQQVTLRCSSQSGHNTVSWYQQALGQGPQFIFQYYREEENGRGNFPPRFSGLQFPNYSSELNVNALELDDSALYLCASKLGSNEQFFGPGTRLTVL.

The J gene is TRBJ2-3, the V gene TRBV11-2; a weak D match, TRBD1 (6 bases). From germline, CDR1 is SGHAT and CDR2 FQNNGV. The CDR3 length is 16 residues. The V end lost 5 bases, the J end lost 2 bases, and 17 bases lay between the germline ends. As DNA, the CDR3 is TGTGCCAGCAGCCCACGGACAGTCCTTGTCACAGATACGCAGTATTTT. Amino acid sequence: CASSPRTVLVTDTQYF.

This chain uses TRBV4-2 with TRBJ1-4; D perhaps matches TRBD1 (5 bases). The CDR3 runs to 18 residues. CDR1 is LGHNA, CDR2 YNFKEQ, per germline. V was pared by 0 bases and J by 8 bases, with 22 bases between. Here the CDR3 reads CASSQDVTGGTRSEKLFF. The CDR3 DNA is TGTGCCAGCAGCCAAGATGTTACTGGTGGGACCAGGTCGGAAAAACTGTTTTTT.

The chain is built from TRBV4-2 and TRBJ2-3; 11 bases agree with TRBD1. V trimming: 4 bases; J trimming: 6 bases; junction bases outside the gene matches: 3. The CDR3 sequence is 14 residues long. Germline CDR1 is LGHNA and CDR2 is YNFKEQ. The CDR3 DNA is TGTGCCAGCAGCCCCGGGACAGGGGGGGATACGCAGTATTTT. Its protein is CASSPGTGGDTQYF.

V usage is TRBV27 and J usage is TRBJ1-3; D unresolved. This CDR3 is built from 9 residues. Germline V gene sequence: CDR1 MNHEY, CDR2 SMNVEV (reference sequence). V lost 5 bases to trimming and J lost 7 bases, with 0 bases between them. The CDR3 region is CASSNTIYF. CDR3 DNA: TGTGCCAGCAGTAACACCATATATTTT.

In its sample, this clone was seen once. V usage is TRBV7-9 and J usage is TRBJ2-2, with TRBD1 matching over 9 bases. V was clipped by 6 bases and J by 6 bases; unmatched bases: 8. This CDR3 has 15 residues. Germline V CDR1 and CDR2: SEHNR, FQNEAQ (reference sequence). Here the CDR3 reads CASSWPGQGPGELFF. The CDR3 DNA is TGTGCCAGCAGTTGGCCGGGACAGGGCCCCGGGGAGCTGTTTTTT.